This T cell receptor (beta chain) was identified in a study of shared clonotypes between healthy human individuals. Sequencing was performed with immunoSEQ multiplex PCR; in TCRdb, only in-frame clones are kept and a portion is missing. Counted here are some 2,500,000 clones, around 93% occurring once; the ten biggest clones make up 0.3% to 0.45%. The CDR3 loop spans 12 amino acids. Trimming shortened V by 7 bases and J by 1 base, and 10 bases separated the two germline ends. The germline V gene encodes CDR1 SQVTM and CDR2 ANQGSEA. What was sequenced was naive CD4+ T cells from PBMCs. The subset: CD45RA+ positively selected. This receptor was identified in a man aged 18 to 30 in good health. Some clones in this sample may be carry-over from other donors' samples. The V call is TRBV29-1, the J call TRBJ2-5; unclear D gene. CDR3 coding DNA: TGCAGCGCCGGAAACGCCCAAGAGACCCAGTACTTC. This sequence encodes CSAGNAQETQYF.